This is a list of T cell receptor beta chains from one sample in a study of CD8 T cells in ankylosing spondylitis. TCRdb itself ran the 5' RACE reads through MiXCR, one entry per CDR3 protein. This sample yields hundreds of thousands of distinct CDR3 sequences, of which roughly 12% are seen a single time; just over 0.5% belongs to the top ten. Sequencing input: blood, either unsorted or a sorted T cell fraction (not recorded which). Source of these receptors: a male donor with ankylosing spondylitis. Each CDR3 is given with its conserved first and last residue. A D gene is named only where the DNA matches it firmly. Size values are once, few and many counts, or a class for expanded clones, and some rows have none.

TGTGCCAGCAGTCAAGGGGTCCTTAATGAAAAACTGTTTTTT | CASSQGVLNEKLFF | few | TRBJ1-4 | TRBV7-9 | -
TGTGCCAGCAGCTTAGAAGGGGGTCGTAATCAGCCCCAGCATTTT | CASSLEGGRNQPQHF | - | TRBJ1-5 | TRBV7-6 | -
TGTGCCAGCAGCGGCCGAAGACTAGCGGGAGCAACAGATACGCAGTATTTT | CASSGRRLAGATDTQYF | - | TRBJ2-3 | TRBV9 | TRBD2
TGCAGTACTCGCCCGATGACAGGGGGAACGAAGCAGTACTTC | CSTRPMTGGTKQYF | few | TRBJ2-7 | TRBV20-1 | TRBD1
TGTGCCAGCAGACCCCCTGGAATCACAGATACGCAGTATTTT | CASRPPGITDTQYF | - | TRBJ2-3 | TRBV6-1 | -
TGCAGTGCTAGAAAGGGACAGGGAGCAGGGGTTTACTTC | CSARKGQGAGVYF | - | TRBJ2-7 | TRBV20-1 | TRBD1
TGTGCCAGCTCACCCGGATCTAATGAAAAACTGTTTTTT | CASSPGSNEKLFF | few | TRBJ1-4 | TRBV18 | -
TGCGCCAGCAGCCAAGGGGAAGACAGGGGAAGAGGCGATGAGCAGTTCTTC | CASSQGEDRGRGDEQFF | few | TRBJ2-1 | TRBV4-3 | TRBD1
TGTGCCAGCAGCTCCAGGGGGCTCGGGACCAAAAACATTCAGTACTTC | CASSSRGLGTKNIQYF | few | TRBJ2-4 | TRBV7-2 | TRBD1
TGTGCCAGCAGCTTAACCTCCCCCGGGACACCATTTTCCTACGAGCAGTACTTC | CASSLTSPGTPFSYEQYF | few | TRBJ2-7 | TRBV11-2 | -
TGCGCCAGCAGCCTAGGACTAGCGGGAGGTGGCTCCTACGAGCAGTACTTC | CASSLGLAGGGSYEQYF | - | TRBJ2-7 | TRBV5-1 | TRBD2
TGCGCCAGCAGACCAGTCGGGACTTCCTACAATGAGCAGTTCTTC | CASRPVGTSYNEQFF | - | TRBJ2-1 | TRBV5-1 | -
TGTGCCAGCAGCTTATCGGGATCGGGAGATACGCAGTATTTT | CASSLSGSGDTQYF | - | TRBJ2-3 | TRBV7-2 | -
TGTGCCAGCAGCTTAGTGCGGGAGGCAGAGACCCAGTACTTC | CASSLVREAETQYF | - | TRBJ2-5 | TRBV7-2 | TRBD2
TGTGCCAGCAGCGCTAAAGGAAAGGTGGAGACCCAGTACTTC | CASSAKGKVETQYF | - | TRBJ2-5 | TRBV7-9 | -
TGTGCCAGCACCTACGTCGGCGGCGGGGCCTCCTACAATGAGCAGTTCTTC | CASTYVGGGASYNEQFF | - | TRBJ2-1 | TRBV6-2/TRBV6-3 | -
TGTGCCAGCAGCTTTGGGGCAGACACAGATACGCAGTATTTT | CASSFGADTDTQYF | few | TRBJ2-3 | TRBV5-6 | -
TGCAGTGCCCAAGCGGGAGCAACAGATACGCAGTATTTT | CSAQAGATDTQYF | - | TRBJ2-3 | TRBV20-1 | TRBD2
TGCAGCGTCGGGGACAGATTCACAGATACGCAGTATTTT | CSVGDRFTDTQYF | many | TRBJ2-3 | TRBV29-1 | TRBD1
TGCGCCAGCAGCTTGTCCTACCGGGACCAATGGGCTTACGAGCAGTACTTC | CASSLSYRDQWAYEQYF | - | TRBJ2-7 | TRBV5-1 | -
TGTGCCAGCAGGATAACAGGGTCCTACGAGCAGTACTTC | CASRITGSYEQYF | - | TRBJ2-7 | TRBV6-2/TRBV6-3 | -
TGCAGTGCTAATATGGGGGTTGGCTACGAGCAGTACTTC | CSANMGVGYEQYF | - | TRBJ2-7 | TRBV20-1 | -
TGTGCCACCAGTGACCGCCTCGGGGCGAAGACCCAGTACTTC | CATSDRLGAKTQYF | - | TRBJ2-5 | TRBV24-1 | -
TGCGCCAGCAGCTTGGCGGCGGGGGCCTCGAACACCGGGGAGCTGTTTTTT | CASSLAAGASNTGELFF | - | TRBJ2-2 | TRBV5-1 | -
TGTGCCAGCAGAGGGAGGGGGCCGGGACCTCCTAACTATGGCTACACCTTC | CASRGRGPGPPNYGYTF | - | TRBJ1-2 | TRBV21-1 | -
TGTGCCAGCATCGGACAGTCGAGGGAGCAGTACTTC | CASIGQSREQYF | many | TRBJ2-7 | TRBV6-5 | -
TGCAGTGCTAGAAACCTAGCGGGGCTGAACACCGGGGAGCTGTTTTTT | CSARNLAGLNTGELFF | - | TRBJ2-2 | TRBV20-1 | TRBD2
TGTGCCAGCAGCGGATATGTGGGGACTGAAGCTTTCTTT | CASSGYVGTEAFF | - | TRBJ1-1 | TRBV7-2 | -
TGTGCCAGCAGCAGAGGGACTCCCAAAGCTTTCTTT | CASSRGTPKAFF | many | TRBJ1-1 | TRBV12-3/TRBV12-4 | -
TGCGCCAGCAGCCAAGATCAAGAGGCAGGGATCCAAGAGACCCAGTACTTC | CASSQDQEAGIQETQYF | - | TRBJ2-5 | TRBV4-3 | -
TGCAGTGCTAGGATACCGAAAGACGAAAAACTGTTTTTT | CSARIPKDEKLFF | few | TRBJ1-4 | TRBV20-1 | -
TGTGCCAGCAGTTACACGGGGCGGGGAGAGCAGCCCCAGCATTTT | CASSYTGRGEQPQHF | few | TRBJ1-5 | TRBV6-5 | -
TGTGCCAGCAGCGCCGACAGATCCCTCCCCGAAAAACTGTTTTTT | CASSADRSLPEKLFF | many | TRBJ1-4 | TRBV7-2 | -
TGTGCCAGCAGCCCCGGTTGGGGGAGCTCCTACGAGCAGTACTTC | CASSPGWGSSYEQYF | - | TRBJ2-7 | TRBV7-9 | -
TGTGCCAGCTCACCAAGTGGGCAGAGCTTTTCCTACGAGCAGTACTTC | CASSPSGQSFSYEQYF | - | TRBJ2-7 | TRBV18 | -
TGCAGCGTTGAGTTTAAGGACTACCAAGAGACCCAGTACTTC | CSVEFKDYQETQYF | - | TRBJ2-5 | TRBV29-1 | -
TGCAGTGCTAGACCACGGGGGACCGGGGAGCTGTTTTTT | CSARPRGTGELFF | - | TRBJ2-2 | TRBV20-1 | -
TGCGCCAGCAGCCAAGATCCACAGGACAGCTATGGCTACACCTTC | CASSQDPQDSYGYTF | many | TRBJ1-2 | TRBV4-3 | -
TGCGCCAGCGAGGCGACAGGGGGGCGAACTGAAGCTTTCTTT | CASEATGGRTEAFF | - | TRBJ1-1 | TRBV5-1 | TRBD1
TGCAGCGCTCGCGGACCGTCCTACAATGAGCAGTTCTTC | CSARGPSYNEQFF | many | TRBJ2-1 | TRBV29-1 | -
TGTGCCAGCAGCTTGGGGCCCTCCCCATCTGCAAATACGCAGTATTTT | CASSLGPSPSANTQYF | many | TRBJ2-3 | TRBV7-2 | -
TGCAGCGTTGGGTACCGGGGGGTTTTCTACGAGCAGTACTTC | CSVGYRGVFYEQYF | many | TRBJ2-7 | TRBV29-1 | TRBD2
TGTGCCAGCAGCACTCCGGGGCAGTTTAACTATGGCTACACCTTC | CASSTPGQFNYGYTF | - | TRBJ1-2 | TRBV7-2 | -
TGTGCCAGCAGCTTAGCAGCGAATTCAGAGACCCAGTACTTC | CASSLAANSETQYF | - | TRBJ2-5 | TRBV7-2 | -
TGTGCCAGCAGTACTCCTCCGCCTCCCTATGGCTACACCTTC | CASSTPPPPYGYTF | few | TRBJ1-2 | TRBV6-5 | -
TGCGCCAGCAGCCAAATAAGGAATGAGCAGTTCTTC | CASSQIRNEQFF | - | TRBJ2-1 | TRBV4-1 | -
TGCAGTGCTAGAGACCTTGTGAGGGCTAGCACAGATACGCAGTATTTT | CSARDLVRASTDTQYF | - | TRBJ2-3 | TRBV20-1 | -
TGTGCCAGCAGCCCTAAGATAGGGGCCTATGGCTACACCTTC | CASSPKIGAYGYTF | few | TRBJ1-2 | TRBV27 | -